This T cell receptor (beta chain) was captured in a study of T-cell memory formation after mild COVID-19. Study-wide results and limits: Pre-infection memory showed some responding clones, and this suggested that cross-reactive memory joined.

TCRdb called the 5' RACE reads again in MiXCR, with one record for every CDR3 protein. This table has hundreds of thousands of distinct CDR3 sequences, around 20% appearing once. In this sample, this clonotype turned up a few times. Its specificity is unknown. CDR3 size: 18 residues. The junction had 11 bases not matched to a gene; V was cut back by 1 base and J by 5 bases. The germline V gene encodes CDR1 LGHNA and CDR2 YNFKEQ. The TCR comes from a man younger than 30 who had mild COVID-19 (a few samples of this study predate the infection). Cell type and time point are not known. The gene calls are TRBV4-2 and TRBJ2-1; 10 positions match TRBD2. Source material: PBMCs or a T cell subset sorted from them (not recorded which). The chain's CDR3 is CASSQAHWGTSVDNEQFF. The CDR3 region has the DNA TGTGCCAGCAGCCAAGCTCACTGGGGGACTAGCGTCGACAATGAGCAGTTCTTC.